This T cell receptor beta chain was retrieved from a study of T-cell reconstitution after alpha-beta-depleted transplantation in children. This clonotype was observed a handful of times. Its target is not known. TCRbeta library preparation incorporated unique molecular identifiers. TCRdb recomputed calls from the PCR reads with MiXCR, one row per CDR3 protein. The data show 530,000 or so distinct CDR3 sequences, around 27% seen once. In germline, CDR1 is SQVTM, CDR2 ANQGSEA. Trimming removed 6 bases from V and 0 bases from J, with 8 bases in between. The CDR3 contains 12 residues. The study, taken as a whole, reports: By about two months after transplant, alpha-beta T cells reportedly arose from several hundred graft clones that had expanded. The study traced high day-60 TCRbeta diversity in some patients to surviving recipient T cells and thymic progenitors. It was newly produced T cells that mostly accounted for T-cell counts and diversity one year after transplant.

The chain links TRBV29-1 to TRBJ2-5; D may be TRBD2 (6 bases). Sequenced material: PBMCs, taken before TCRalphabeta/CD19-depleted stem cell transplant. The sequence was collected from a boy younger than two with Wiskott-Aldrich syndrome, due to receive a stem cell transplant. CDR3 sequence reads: CSVSSDQETQYF. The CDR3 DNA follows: TGCAGCGTCTCTAGCGACCAAGAGACCCAGTACTTC. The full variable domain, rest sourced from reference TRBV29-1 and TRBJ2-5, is SAVISQKPSRDICQRGTSLTIQCQVDSQVTMMFWYRQQPGQSLTLIATANQGSEATYESGFVIDKFPISRPNLTFSTLTVSNMSPEDSSIYLCSVSSDQETQYFGPGTRLLVL.